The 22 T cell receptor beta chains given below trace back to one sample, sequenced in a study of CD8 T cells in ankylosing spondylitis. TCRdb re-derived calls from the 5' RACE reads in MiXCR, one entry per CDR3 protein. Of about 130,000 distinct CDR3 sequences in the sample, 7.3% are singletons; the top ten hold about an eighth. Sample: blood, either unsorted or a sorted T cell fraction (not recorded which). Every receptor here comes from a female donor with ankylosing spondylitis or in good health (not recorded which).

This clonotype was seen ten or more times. This CDR3 reads CASSFSGGPYEQYF. The CDR3 DNA sequence: TGTGCCAGCAGCTTTTCAGGGGGCCCCTACGAGCAGTACTTC. This rearrangement joins TRBV3-1 to TRBJ2-7; 8 positions agree with TRBD1. The J segment lost 2 bases and the V segment lost 5 bases, leaving 5 bases of the junction unmatched. The germline V gene encodes CDR1 LGHDT and CDR2 YNNKEL (reference sequence). The length of the CDR3 is 14 residues.

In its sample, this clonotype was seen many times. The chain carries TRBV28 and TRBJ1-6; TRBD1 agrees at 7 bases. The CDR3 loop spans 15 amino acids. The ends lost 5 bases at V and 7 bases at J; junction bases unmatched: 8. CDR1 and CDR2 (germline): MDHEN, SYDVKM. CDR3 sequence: CASSLPTGRNSPLHF. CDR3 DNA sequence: TGTGCCAGCAGTCTACCGACAGGGAGGAATTCACCCCTCCACTTT.

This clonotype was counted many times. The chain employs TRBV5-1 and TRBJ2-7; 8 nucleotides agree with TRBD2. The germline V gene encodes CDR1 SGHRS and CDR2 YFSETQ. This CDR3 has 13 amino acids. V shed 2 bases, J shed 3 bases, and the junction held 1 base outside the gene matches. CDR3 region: CASSFGTSYEQYF. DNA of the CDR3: TGCGCCAGCAGCTTCGGGACTAGCTACGAGCAGTACTTC.

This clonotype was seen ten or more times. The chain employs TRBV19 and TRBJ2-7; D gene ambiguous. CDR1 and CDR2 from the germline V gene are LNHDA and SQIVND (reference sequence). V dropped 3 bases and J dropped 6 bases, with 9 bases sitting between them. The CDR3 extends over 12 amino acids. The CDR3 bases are TGTGCCAGTAGTATGGCGAGTGGCGAGCAGTACTTC. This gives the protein CASSMASGEQYF.

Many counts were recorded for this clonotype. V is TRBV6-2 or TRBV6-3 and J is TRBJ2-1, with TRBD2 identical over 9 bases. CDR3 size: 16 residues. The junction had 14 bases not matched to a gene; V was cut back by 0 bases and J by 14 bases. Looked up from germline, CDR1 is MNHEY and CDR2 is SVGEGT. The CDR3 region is CASSYSLVAGEHLEFF. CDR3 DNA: TGTGCCAGCAGTTACTCTCTGGTAGCGGGGGAACATTTGGAGTTCTTC.

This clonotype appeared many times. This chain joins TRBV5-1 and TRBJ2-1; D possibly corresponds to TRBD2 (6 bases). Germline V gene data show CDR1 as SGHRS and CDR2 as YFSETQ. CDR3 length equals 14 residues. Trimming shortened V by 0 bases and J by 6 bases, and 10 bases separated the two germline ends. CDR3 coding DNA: TGCGCCAGCAGCTTGGGGCGGGGAGGCAATGAGCAGTTCTTC. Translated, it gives CASSLGRGGNEQFF.

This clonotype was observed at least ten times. This CDR3 is CASSDSYRAKNTGELFF. The CDR3 DNA reads TGTGCCAGCAGTGACTCCTACAGGGCGAAGAACACCGGGGAGCTGTTTTTT. The gene calls are TRBV6-4 and TRBJ2-2; D possibly corresponds to TRBD1 (6 bases). Germline V gene data show CDR1 as MRHNA and CDR2 as SNTAGT. V lost 0 bases to trimming and J lost 1 base, with 12 bases between them. This CDR3 comprises 17 residues.

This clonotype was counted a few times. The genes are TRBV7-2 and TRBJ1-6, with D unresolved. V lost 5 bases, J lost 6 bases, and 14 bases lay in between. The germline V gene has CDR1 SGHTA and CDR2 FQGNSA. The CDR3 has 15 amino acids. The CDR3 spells CASSVAGPRNSPLHF. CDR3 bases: TGTGCCAGCAGCGTTGCCGGGCCCCGTAATTCACCCCTCCACTTT.

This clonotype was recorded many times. DNA for the CDR3: TGCGCCAGCAGCCAAGACGCGGGAAACATTCAGTACTTC. The encoded protein is CASSQDAGNIQYF. The chain carries TRBV4-3 and TRBJ2-4; D perhaps matches TRBD2 (5 bases). V gave up 0 bases and J gave up 6 bases, with 6 bases separating them. Germline CDR1 and CDR2: LGHNA and YSLEER. This CDR3 has 13 amino acids.

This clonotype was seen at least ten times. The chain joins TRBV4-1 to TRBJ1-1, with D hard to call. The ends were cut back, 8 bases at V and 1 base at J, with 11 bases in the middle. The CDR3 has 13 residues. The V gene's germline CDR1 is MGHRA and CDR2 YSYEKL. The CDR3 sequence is CASGRLRNTEAFF. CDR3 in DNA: TGCGCCAGCGGACGACTTCGGAACACTGAAGCTTTCTTT.

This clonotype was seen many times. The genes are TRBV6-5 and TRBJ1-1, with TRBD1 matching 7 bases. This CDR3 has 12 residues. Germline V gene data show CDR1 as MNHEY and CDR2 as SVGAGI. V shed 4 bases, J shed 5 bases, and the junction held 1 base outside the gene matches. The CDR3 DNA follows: TGTGCCAGCAGTTGGGGACAGACTGAAGCTTTCTTT. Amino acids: CASSWGQTEAFF.

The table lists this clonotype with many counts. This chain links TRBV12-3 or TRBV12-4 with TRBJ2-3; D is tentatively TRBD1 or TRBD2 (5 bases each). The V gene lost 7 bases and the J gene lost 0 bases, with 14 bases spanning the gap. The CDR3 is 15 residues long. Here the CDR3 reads CASTWGGRSTDTQYF. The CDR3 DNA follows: TGTGCCAGCACCTGGGGCGGGCGCAGCACAGATACGCAGTATTTT.

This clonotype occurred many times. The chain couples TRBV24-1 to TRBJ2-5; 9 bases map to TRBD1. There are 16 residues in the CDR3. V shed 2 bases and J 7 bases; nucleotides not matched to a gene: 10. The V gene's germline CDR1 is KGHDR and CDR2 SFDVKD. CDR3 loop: CATSDSGLTGGSTQYF. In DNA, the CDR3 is TGTGCCACCAGTGATTCCGGACTGACAGGGGGATCGACCCAGTACTTC.

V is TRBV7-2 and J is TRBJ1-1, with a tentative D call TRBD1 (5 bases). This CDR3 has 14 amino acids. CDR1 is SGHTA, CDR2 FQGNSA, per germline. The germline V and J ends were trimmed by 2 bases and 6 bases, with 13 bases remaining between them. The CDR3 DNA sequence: TGTGCCAGCAGCTTAAGGGGATCTGGTGCTGAAGCTTTCTTT. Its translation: CASSLRGSGAEAFF.

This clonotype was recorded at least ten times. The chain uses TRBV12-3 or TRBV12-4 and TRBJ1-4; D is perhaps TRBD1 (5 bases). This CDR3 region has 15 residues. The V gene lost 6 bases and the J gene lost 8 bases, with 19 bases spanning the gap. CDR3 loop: CASSRGLRGREKLFF. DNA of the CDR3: TGTGCCAGCAGCCGGGGATTGAGGGGTCGGGAAAAACTGTTTTTT.

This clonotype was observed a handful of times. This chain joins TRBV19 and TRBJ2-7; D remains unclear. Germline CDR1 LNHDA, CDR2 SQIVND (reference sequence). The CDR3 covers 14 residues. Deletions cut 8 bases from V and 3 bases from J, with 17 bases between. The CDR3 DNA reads TGTGCCAGTTGCCTTTCTGCCCTTGACTACGAGCAGTACTTC. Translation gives CASCLSALDYEQYF.

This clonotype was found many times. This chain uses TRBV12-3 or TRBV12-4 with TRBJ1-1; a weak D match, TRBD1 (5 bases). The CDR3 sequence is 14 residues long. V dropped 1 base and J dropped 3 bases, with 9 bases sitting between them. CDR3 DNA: TGTGCCAGCAGTTTAGGGGGCCCGGACACTGAAGCTTTCTTT. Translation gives CASSLGGPDTEAFF.

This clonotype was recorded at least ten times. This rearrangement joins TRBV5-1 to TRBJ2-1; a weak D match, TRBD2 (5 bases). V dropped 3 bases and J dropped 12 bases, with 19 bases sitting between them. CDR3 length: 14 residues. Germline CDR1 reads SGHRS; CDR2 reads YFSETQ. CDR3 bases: TGCGCCAGCAGCTACCGGGATCACTCTGCTGGGCAGTTCTTC. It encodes CASSYRDHSAGQFF.

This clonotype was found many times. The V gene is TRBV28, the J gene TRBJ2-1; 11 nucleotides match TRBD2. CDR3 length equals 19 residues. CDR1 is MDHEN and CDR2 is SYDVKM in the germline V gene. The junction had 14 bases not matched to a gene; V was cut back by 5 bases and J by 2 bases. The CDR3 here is CASSTHRVAGGPAYNEQFF. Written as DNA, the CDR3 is TGTGCCAGCAGTACTCACCGAGTAGCGGGGGGGCCGGCCTACAATGAGCAGTTCTTC.

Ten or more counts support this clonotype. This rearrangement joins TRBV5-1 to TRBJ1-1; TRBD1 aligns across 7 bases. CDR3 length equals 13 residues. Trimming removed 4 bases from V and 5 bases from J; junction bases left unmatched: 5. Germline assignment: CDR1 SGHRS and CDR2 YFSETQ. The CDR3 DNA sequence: TGCGCCAGCAGCGCAACAGGGGATACTGAAGCTTTCTTT. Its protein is CASSATGDTEAFF.

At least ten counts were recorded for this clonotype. The CDR3: CASSQWVAGEGYTF. The CDR3 DNA follows: TGTGCCAGCAGCCAGTGGGTCGCTGGGGAAGGCTACACCTTC. The chain uses TRBV3-1 and TRBJ1-2; no clear D. Germline CDR1 is LGHDT and CDR2 is YNNKEL (reference sequence). The CDR3 has 14 residues. V was trimmed by 3 bases and J by 8 bases, leaving 16 bases between them.

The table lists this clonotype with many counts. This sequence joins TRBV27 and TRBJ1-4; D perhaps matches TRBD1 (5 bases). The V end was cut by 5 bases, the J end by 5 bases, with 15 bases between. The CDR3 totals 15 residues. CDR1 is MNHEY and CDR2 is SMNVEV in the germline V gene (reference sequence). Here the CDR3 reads CASSGGLTRNEKLFF. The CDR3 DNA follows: TGTGCCAGCAGTGGGGGACTGACAAGAAATGAAAAACTGTTTTTT.